This passage covers 2 T cell receptor beta chains from one sample sequenced in a study of T-cell reconstitution after alpha-beta-depleted transplantation in children. Unique molecular identifiers tagged the TCRbeta library. A single record per CDR3 protein comes from TCRdb applying MiXCR to the PCR reads. This table has more than 400,000 distinct CDR3 sequences, roughly 44% appearing once. This specimen consisted of PBMCs, obtained before TCRalphabeta/CD19-depleted stem cell transplant. These receptors came from a girl aged 2 to 9 with aplastic anemia, due to receive a stem cell transplant.

This clonotype was seen only a few times. V usage is TRBV6-1 and J usage is TRBJ2-7; D remains unclear. The V end lost 6 bases, the J end lost 6 bases, and 15 bases lay between the germline ends. This CDR3 has 13 amino acids. CDR1 MNHNS and CDR2 SASEGT come from the germline V gene. The CDR3 nucleotides read TGTGCCAGCAGCTGGGGAAAGTCCCGCGAGCAGTACTTC. It translates to CASSWGKSREQYF.

The chain joins TRBV20-1 to TRBJ1-6; 11 bases fit TRBD1. Germline V gene data show CDR1 as DFQATT and CDR2 as SNEGSKA (reference sequence). V lost 3 bases and J lost 10; bases outside the gene matches: 2. The CDR3 loop spans 13 amino acids. CDR3 sequence reads: CSARGQGDSPLHF. The DNA of the CDR3 is TGCAGTGCTAGGGGACAGGGGGACTCACCCCTCCACTTT.